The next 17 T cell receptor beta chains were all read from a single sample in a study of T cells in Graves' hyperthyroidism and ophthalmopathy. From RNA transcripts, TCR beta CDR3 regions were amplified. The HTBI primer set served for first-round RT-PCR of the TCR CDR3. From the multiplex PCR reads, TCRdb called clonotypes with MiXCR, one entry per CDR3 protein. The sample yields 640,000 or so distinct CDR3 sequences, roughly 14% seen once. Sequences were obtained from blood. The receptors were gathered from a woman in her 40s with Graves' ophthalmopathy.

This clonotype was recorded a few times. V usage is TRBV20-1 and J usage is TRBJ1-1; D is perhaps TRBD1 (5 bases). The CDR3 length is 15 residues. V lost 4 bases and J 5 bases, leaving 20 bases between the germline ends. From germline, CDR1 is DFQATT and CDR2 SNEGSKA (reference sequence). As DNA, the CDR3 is TGCAGTGCTAACGTGGGGGAGACGACGGGGACTGAAGCTTTCTTT. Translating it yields CSANVGETTGTEAFF.

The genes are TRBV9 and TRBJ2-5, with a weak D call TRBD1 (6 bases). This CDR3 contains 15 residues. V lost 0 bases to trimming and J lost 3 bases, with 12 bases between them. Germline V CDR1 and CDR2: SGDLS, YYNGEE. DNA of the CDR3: TGTGCCAGCAGCGTAGGTGGTGGACAGAAAGAGACCCAGTACTTC. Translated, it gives CASSVGGGQKETQYF. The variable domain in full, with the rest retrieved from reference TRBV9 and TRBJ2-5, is DSGVTQTPKHLITATGQRVTLRCSPRSGDLSVYWYQQSLDQGLQFLIQYYNGEERAKGNILERFSAQQFPDLHSELNLSSLELGDSALYFCASSVGGGQKETQYFGPGTRLLVL.

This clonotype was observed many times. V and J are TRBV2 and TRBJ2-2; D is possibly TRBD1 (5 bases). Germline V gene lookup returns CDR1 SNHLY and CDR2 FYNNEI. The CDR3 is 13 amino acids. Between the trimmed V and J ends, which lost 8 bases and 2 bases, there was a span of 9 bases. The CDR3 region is CASEQANTGELFF. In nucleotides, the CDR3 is TGTGCCAGCGAACAGGCTAACACCGGGGAGCTGTTTTTT.

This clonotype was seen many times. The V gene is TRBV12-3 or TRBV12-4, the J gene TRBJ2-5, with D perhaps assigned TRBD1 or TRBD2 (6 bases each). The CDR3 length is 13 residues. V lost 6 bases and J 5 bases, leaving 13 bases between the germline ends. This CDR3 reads CASRTGARETQYF. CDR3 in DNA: TGTGCCAGCAGGACGGGGGCCCGGGAGACCCAGTACTTC.

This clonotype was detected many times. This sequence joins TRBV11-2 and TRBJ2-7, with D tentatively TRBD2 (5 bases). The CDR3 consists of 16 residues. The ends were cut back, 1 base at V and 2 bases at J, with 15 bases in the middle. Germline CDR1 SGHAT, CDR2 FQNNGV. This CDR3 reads CASSLVGWTGTYEQYF. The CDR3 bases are TGTGCCAGCAGCTTAGTAGGGTGGACGGGAACCTACGAGCAGTACTTC.

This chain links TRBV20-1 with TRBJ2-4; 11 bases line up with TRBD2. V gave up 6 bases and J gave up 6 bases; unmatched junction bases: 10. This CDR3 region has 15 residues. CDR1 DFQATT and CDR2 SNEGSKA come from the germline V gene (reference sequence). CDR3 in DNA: TGCAGTGCCAGTAGCGGGAGGGGGTTTCCAAACATTCAGTACTTC. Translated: CSASSGRGFPNIQYF.

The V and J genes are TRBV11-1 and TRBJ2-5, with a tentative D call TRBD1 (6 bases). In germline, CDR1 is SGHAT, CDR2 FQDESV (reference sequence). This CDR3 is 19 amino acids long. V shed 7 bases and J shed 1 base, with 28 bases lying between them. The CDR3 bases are TGTGCCAGCACTGTTGCCCCGGGACGGCAGGGGTCGCGCCAAGAGACCCAGTACTTC. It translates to CASTVAPGRQGSRQETQYF.

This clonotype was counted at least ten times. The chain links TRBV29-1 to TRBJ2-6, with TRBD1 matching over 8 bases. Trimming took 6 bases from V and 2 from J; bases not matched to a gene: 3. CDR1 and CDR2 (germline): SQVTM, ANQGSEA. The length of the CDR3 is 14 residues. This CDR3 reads CSVSTGAGANVLTF. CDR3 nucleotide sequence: TGCAGCGTATCGACAGGGGCTGGGGCCAACGTCCTGACTTTC.

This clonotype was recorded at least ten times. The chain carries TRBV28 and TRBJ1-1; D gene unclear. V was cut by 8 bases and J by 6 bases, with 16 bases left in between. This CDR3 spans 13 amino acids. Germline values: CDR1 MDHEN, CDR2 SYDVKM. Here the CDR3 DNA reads TGTGCCAGCGGCACCCATCGGCCCCCTGAAGCTTTCTTT. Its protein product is CASGTHRPPEAFF.

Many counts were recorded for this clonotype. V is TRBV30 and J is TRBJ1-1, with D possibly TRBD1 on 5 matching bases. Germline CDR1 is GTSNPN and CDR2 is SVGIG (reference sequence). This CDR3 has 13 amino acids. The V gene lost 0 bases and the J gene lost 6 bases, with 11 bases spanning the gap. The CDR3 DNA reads TGTGCCTGGAGTGTATATGGGGGGGCTGAAGCTTTCTTT. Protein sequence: CAWSVYGGAEAFF.

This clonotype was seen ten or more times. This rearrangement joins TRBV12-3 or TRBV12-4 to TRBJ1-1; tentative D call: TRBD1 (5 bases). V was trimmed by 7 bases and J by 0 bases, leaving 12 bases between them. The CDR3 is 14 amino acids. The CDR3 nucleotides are TGTGCCAGCACCCTCGGGACCATGAACACTGAAGCTTTCTTT. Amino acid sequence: CASTLGTMNTEAFF.

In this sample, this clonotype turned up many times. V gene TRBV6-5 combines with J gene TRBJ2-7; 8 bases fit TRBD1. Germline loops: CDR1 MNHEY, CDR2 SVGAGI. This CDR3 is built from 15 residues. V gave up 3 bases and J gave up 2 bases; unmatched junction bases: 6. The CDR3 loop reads CASSYWTGNTYEQYF. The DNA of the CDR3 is TGTGCCAGCAGTTATTGGACAGGGAATACCTACGAGCAGTACTTC.

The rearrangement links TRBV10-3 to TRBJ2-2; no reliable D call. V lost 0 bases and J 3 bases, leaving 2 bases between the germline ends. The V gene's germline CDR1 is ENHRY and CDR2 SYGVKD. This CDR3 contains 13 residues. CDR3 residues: CAISESHTGELFF. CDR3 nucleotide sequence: TGTGCCATCAGTGAGTCTCACACCGGGGAGCTGTTTTTT.

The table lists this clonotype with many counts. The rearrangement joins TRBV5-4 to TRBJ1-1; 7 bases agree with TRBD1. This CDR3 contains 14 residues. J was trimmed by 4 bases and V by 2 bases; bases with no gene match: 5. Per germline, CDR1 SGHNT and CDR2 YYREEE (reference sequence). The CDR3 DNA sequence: TGTGCCAGCAGCTTCGAGGGGGCCGCCACTGAAGCTTTCTTT. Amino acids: CASSFEGAATEAFF.

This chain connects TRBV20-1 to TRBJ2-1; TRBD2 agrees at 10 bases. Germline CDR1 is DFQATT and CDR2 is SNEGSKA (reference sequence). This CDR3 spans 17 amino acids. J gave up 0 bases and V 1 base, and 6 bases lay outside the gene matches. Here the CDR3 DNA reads TGCAGTGCTAGAGTTTCTAGCGGGAGTAGCTCCTACAATGAGCAGTTCTTC. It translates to CSARVSSGSSSYNEQFF.

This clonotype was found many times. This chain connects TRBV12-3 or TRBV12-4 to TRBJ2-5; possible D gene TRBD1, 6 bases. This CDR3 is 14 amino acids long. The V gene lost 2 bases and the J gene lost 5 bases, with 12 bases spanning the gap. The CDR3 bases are TGTGCCAGCAGTTTAATGGGGGCGGAGGAGACCCAGTACTTC. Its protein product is CASSLMGAEETQYF.

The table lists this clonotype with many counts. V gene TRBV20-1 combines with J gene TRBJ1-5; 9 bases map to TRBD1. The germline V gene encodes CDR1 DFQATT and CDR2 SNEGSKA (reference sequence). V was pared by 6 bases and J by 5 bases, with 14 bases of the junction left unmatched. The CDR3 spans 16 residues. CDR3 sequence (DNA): TGCAGTGCCCTCCAGGGTGGACAGGGGTTCTATCAGCCCCAGCATTTT. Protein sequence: CSALQGGQGFYQPQHF.